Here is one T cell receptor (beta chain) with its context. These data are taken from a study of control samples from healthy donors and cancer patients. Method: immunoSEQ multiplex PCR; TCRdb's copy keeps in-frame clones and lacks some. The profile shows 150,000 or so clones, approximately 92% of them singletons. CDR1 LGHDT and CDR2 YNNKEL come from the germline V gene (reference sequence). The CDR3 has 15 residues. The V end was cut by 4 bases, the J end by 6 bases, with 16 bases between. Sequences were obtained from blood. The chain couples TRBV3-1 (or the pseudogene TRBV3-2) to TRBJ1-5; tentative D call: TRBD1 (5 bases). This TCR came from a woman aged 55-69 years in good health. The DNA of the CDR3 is TGTGCCAGCAGCCCCCGTGGGGGATCGAGTCAGCCCCAGCATTTT. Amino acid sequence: CASSPRGGSSQPQHF.